Following are 30 T cell receptor beta chains from one sample sequenced in a study of CXCR3-negative and CXCR3-positive naive CD8 T cells. Study outcomes and limitations: Compared with CXCR3-negative naive cells, CXCR3-positive naive cells showed more hydrophobic TRB CDR3s.

These receptors lack a known antigen. TRB cDNA was prepared as libraries by UMI-labeled 5' RACE. TCRdb re-called the 5' RACE reads and catalogs CDR3 proteins one per entry, DNA excluded. The sample holds 75,000 to 100,000 distinct CDR3 sequences. The sequenced material came from naive CXCR3+ CD8+ T cells from blood. Subset indicated: CD45RO-CCR7+CD27+CD95- naive CD8+ T cells expressing CXCR3 (TNR3+). These receptors all come from a human donor in good health. Some clones in this sample may be carry-over from other donors' samples.

This chain's CDR3 is CSAPWGGINNEQFF. This chain joins TRBV20-1 and TRBJ2-1; the TCRdb D gene call, TRBD1, has no DNA to confirm it. CDR1 and CDR2 from the germline V gene are DFQATT and SNEGSKA (reference sequence). This CDR3 has 14 amino acids.

The J gene is TRBJ2-5, the V gene TRBV20-1; no DNA is available, so the TRBD2 call from TCRdb remains unchecked. The CDR3 is 14 residues long. The V gene's germline CDR1 is DFQATT and CDR2 SNEGSKA (reference sequence). CDR3 sequence: CSARRTADQETQYF.

The chain joins TRBV5-1 to TRBJ2-5; the TCRdb D gene call, TRBD2, has no DNA to confirm it. This CDR3 contains 15 residues. Germline V gene lookup returns CDR1 SGHRS and CDR2 YFSETQ. CDR3 in amino acids: CASSLDRAPAETQYF.

The rearrangement uses TRBV18 and TRBJ2-7; TCRdb's D call, TRBD1, is unchecked because there is no DNA. The germline gives CDR1 KGHSH, CDR2 LQKENI. This CDR3 comprises 14 residues. The CDR3 is CASSPPRDRYEQYF.

J is TRBJ1-2 and V is TRBV2; TCRdb gives TRBD1 as the D gene, but with no DNA this cannot be confirmed. Germline-derived CDR1 and CDR2 are SNHLY and FYNNEI. The CDR3 sequence is 15 residues long. CDR3 sequence: CASNVGQGANYGYTF.

CDR3 in amino acids: CASSLAGGGNTEAFF. The genes are TRBV5-1 and TRBJ1-1; TCRdb's D call, TRBD1, is unchecked because there is no DNA. Germline CDR1 SGHRS, CDR2 YFSETQ. The CDR3 contains 15 residues.

J is TRBJ2-7 and V is TRBV7-9; TCRdb gives TRBD2 as the D gene, but with no DNA this cannot be confirmed. The CDR3 sequence is 16 residues long. The V gene's germline CDR1 is SEHNR and CDR2 FQNEAQ (reference sequence). This CDR3 is CASSPVGSRAPYEQYF. Full variable domain (outside the CDR3, taken from reference TRBV7-9 and TRBJ2-7): DTGVSQNPRHKITKRGQNVTFRCDPISEHNRLYWYRQTLGQGPEFLTYFQNEAQLEKSRLLSDRFSAERPKGSFSTLEIQRTEQGDSAMYLCASSPVGSRAPYEQYFGPGTRLTVT.

The V gene is TRBV12-3 or TRBV12-4, the J gene TRBJ2-1; TCRdb's D gene call, TRBD1, goes unchecked for lack of DNA. The CDR3 is 14 residues long. CDR3 sequence reads: CASSFWQGDNEQFF.

The chain uses TRBV7-3 and TRBJ2-1; the TRBD1 assignment by TCRdb is unverifiable without DNA. Germline V CDR1 and CDR2: SGHTA, FQGTGA. The CDR3 has 14 residues. The CDR3 spells CASSLRGQYNEQFF. The full variable domain, rest sourced from reference TRBV7-3 and TRBJ2-1, is GAGVSQTPSNKVTEKGKYVELRCDPISGHTALYWYRQSLGQGPEFLIYFQGTGAADDSGLPNDRFFAVRPEGSVSTLKIQRTERGDSAVYLCASSLRGQYNEQFFGPGTRLTVL.

The J gene is TRBJ2-2, the V gene TRBV12-3 or TRBV12-4. The CDR3 consists of 13 residues. CDR3 residues: CARPEKVTGELFF.

The J gene is TRBJ2-1, the V gene TRBV6-2 or TRBV6-3; absent DNA, TCRdb's TRBD2 call cannot be checked. This CDR3 contains 16 residues. Per germline, CDR1 MNHEY and CDR2 SVGEGT. This CDR3 reads CASSLGLAGAPDEQFF.

The chain joins TRBV12-3 or TRBV12-4 to TRBJ1-2. This CDR3 contains 15 residues. CDR3 sequence: CASSLAYLEFYGYTF.

This chain uses TRBV28 with TRBJ2-3; TCRdb lists TRBD1, though no DNA is available to test this call. The CDR3 extends over 14 amino acids. Germline values: CDR1 MDHEN, CDR2 SYDVKM. CDR3 loop: CASRTDSSTDTQYF.

The chain is built from TRBV23-1 and TRBJ2-4; TCRdb names TRBD1, which stays unverified in the absence of DNA. TRBV23-1 qualifies as an ORF whose function is uncertain. The CDR3 runs 21 residues. This CDR3 reads CASSQSYLGTGVWLAKNIQYF.

The chain carries TRBV5-1 and TRBJ2-7; TCRdb returns TRBD2, unconfirmable since there is no DNA. Germline V gene sequence: CDR1 SGHRS, CDR2 YFSETQ. The CDR3 has 16 amino acids. The CDR3 reads CASSLVASGGYYEQYF.

The chain links TRBV20-1 to TRBJ1-1; TCRdb designates TRBD1, a call that cannot be tested without DNA. The CDR3 totals 13 residues. CDR1 is DFQATT, CDR2 SNEGSKA, per germline (reference sequence). The chain's CDR3 is CSAPGPMNTEAFF.

The J gene is TRBJ2-4, the V gene TRBV10-3; TCRdb selects TRBD2, and the lack of DNA leaves this call unchecked. Germline CDR1 ENHRY, CDR2 SYGVKD. The CDR3 has 15 amino acids. CDR3 sequence reads: CAISELAGGFYIQYF.

The J gene is TRBJ2-4, the V gene TRBV7-9; with no DNA, the TCRdb D assignment of TRBD1 cannot be verified. The germline V gene has CDR1 SEHNR and CDR2 FQNEAQ (reference sequence). The CDR3 is 18 amino acids. The CDR3 spells CASSLEKDPGQGQNIQYF.

V is TRBV29-1 and J is TRBJ1-2; the D call from TCRdb, TRBD1, cannot be confirmed without DNA. The CDR3 runs 13 residues. CDR1 and CDR2 from the germline V gene are SQVTM and ANQGSEA. CDR3 sequence reads: CSVDRGLNYGYIF.

This chain joins TRBV12-3 or TRBV12-4 and TRBJ2-1. The CDR3 length is 12 residues. The CDR3: CASSLIIDEQFF.

The CDR3 loop is CASSGGSGRTEAFF. V and J are TRBV19 and TRBJ1-1; TCRdb returns TRBD1, unconfirmable since there is no DNA. The germline V gene encodes CDR1 LNHDA and CDR2 SQIVND (reference sequence). The CDR3 length is 14 residues.

CDR3 amino acids: CASSFRDKGNDEQYF. The rearrangement uses TRBV12-3 or TRBV12-4 and TRBJ2-7; TCRdb returns TRBD1, unconfirmable since there is no DNA. CDR3 length: 15 amino acids.

The genes are TRBV12-3 or TRBV12-4 and TRBJ1-2; TCRdb calls TRBD1, which cannot be checked without DNA. The length of the CDR3 is 16 residues. The chain's CDR3 is CASSSASGVFTDGYTF.

The chain uses TRBV7-3 and TRBJ2-5; with no DNA, the TCRdb D assignment of TRBD1 cannot be verified. There are 15 residues in the CDR3. Germline V gene sequence: CDR1 SGHTA, CDR2 FQGTGA. CDR3 in amino acids: CASSLGTEYQETQYF.

The rearrangement uses TRBV5-1 and TRBJ2-5; TCRdb's assignment of TRBD2 cannot be checked, as there is no DNA. The CDR3 sequence is 16 residues long. Per germline, CDR1 SGHRS and CDR2 YFSETQ. CDR3 amino acids: CASSLLEGRGEETQYF.

V and J are TRBV7-9 and TRBJ2-7; the D gene TCRdb calls, TRBD1, cannot be checked with no DNA. The CDR3 has 14 residues. Germline values: CDR1 SEHNR, CDR2 FQNEAQ (reference sequence). The CDR3 here is CASSLQGSGNEQYF.

This rearrangement joins TRBV11-3 to TRBJ2-7; as DNA is missing, the TRBD1 call by TCRdb cannot be tested. CDR1 is SGHNT, CDR2 YENEEA, per germline. The CDR3 contains 12 residues. The CDR3 reads CASRTGAGEQYF. Combining the CDR3 with reference TRBV11-3 and TRBJ2-7 gives the whole variable domain EAGVVQSPRYKIIEKKQPVAFWCNPISGHNTLYWYLQNLGQGPELLIRYENEEAVDDSQLPKDRFSAERLKGVDSTLKIQPAELGDSAVYLCASRTGAGEQYFGPGTRLTVT.

The chain carries TRBV28 and TRBJ1-1; the TCRdb D gene call, TRBD1, has no DNA to confirm it. Germline V gene sequence: CDR1 MDHEN, CDR2 SYDVKM. The CDR3 totals 15 residues. CDR3 region: CASSSPRRANTEAFF. The whole variable domain, remainder taken from reference TRBV28 and TRBJ1-1, is DVKVTQSSRYLVKRTGEKVFLECVQDMDHENMFWYRQDPGLGLRLIYFSYDVKMKEKGDIPEGYSVSREKKERFSLILESASTNQTSMYLCASSSPRRANTEAFFGQGTRLTVV.

The genes are TRBV24-1 and TRBJ2-5; without DNA, the TCRdb call of TRBD1 cannot be checked. CDR3 length: 14 amino acids. Germline V lookup: CDR1 KGHDR, CDR2 SFDVKD. The CDR3 loop is CATSPGGSQETQYF.

The gene calls are TRBV29-1 and TRBJ2-1; the TRBD1 assignment by TCRdb is unverifiable without DNA. The germline V gene has CDR1 SQVTM and CDR2 ANQGSEA. This CDR3 is 13 amino acids long. CDR3 residues: CSVDPRDYNEQFF.